This T cell receptor beta chain was sequenced during a study of T cell repertoires in cytomegalovirus infection. Study at large: Public TCR beta signature analysis indicated the presence of both CMV infection and matching HLA type.

V shed 4 bases, J shed 5 bases, and the junction held 7 bases outside the gene matches. This CDR3 is 15 amino acids long. Germline values: CDR1 SGHTA, CDR2 FQGNSA. This clonotype was counted at least ten times. Its antigen is unknown. Study-level results: Public TCR beta family frequency separated CMV-and-HLA carriers, including in an independent cohort.

TCRdb itself ran the reads through MiXCR, one entry per CDR3 protein. This sample carries 650,000 to 900,000 distinct CDR3 sequences, 25% to 30% of them seen once, and the ten largest clones take under 15%. The gene calls are TRBV7-2 and TRBJ2-1, with 8 bases aligning to TRBD1. This TCR was recovered from a human donor in good health (CMV status not recorded). Some clones in this sample may be carry-over from other donors' samples. Sequencing used cultured CD8+ T cells from PBMCs, obtained from culture after CMV antigen stimulation. The CDR3 reads CASSYSRGPHNEQFF. In DNA, the CDR3 is TGTGCCAGCAGCTACTCCAGGGGGCCGCACAATGAGCAGTTCTTC.